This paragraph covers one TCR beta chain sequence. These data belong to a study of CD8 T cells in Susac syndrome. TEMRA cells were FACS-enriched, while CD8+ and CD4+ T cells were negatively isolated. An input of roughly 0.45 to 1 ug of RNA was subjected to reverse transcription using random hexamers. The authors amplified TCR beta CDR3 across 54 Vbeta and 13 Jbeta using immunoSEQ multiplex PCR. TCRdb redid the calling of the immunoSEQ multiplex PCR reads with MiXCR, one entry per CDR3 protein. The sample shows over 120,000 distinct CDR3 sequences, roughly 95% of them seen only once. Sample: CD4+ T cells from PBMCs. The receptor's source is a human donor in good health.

CDR3 region: CATGEGDEQYF. In DNA form, the CDR3 reads TGTGCCACCGGCGAGGGAGACGAGCAGTACTTC. This chain uses TRBV24-1 with TRBJ2-7, with a tentative D call TRBD2 (5 bases). This CDR3 has 11 amino acids. The germline V gene has CDR1 KGHDR and CDR2 SFDVKD. The V end lost 9 bases, the J end lost 5 bases, and 10 bases lay between the germline ends.